The 17 T cell receptor beta chains presented below share a single source sample, sequenced in a study of blood T cell repertoires in COVID-19. Sequenced by immunoSEQ multiplex PCR; TCRdb stores in-frame clones only, minus some. Of approximately 480,000 clones in the sample, about 85% were seen once. The sequenced sample was PBMCs or T cells enriched from blood (not recorded which). The receptors derive from a woman aged 18-30 years who had recovered from COVID-19.

The V call is TRBV15, the J call TRBJ2-5; 9 bases match TRBD1. The germline V gene has CDR1 LNHNV and CDR2 YYDKDF (reference sequence). V lost 0 bases and J lost 4; bases outside the gene matches: 3. The CDR3 totals 15 residues. CDR3 sequence reads: CATSRDGQGRETQYF. The CDR3 bases are TGTGCCACCAGCAGAGACGGACAGGGGAGAGAGACCCAGTACTTC.

This sequence joins TRBV5-1 and TRBJ1-1, with TRBD1 identical over 7 bases. Trimming cost V 2 bases and J 3 bases; bases outside gene matches: 4. CDR1 is SGHRS, CDR2 YFSETQ, per germline. CDR3 size: 14 residues. The chain's CDR3 is CASSLGQADTEAFF. CDR3 nucleotides: TGCGCCAGCAGCTTAGGACAGGCCGACACTGAAGCTTTCTTT.

This clone appeared once. This chain links TRBV15 with TRBJ2-2; 8 bases are shared with TRBD1. V was clipped by 0 bases and J by 4 bases; unmatched bases: 4. Germline assignment: CDR1 LNHNV and CDR2 YYDKDF (reference sequence). CDR3 length: 16 amino acids. The DNA of the CDR3 is TGTGCCACCAGCAGAGATGGAGGACAGGGCACCGGGGAGCTGTTTTTT. Protein: CATSRDGGQGTGELFF.

The chain combines TRBV19 with TRBJ2-6, with 11 bases identical to TRBD2. The CDR3 extends over 16 amino acids. V gave up 5 bases and J gave up 4 bases; unmatched junction bases: 4. Germline V CDR1 and CDR2: LNHDA, SQIVND (reference sequence). The CDR3 DNA reads as TGTGCCAGTAGTCCCCGACTAGCGGGGGGGGCCAACGTCCTGACTTTC. As protein: CASSPRLAGGANVLTF.

A single count supports this clone. This rearrangement joins TRBV7-9 to TRBJ2-3; TRBD2 matches 10 bases. Per germline, CDR1 SEHNR and CDR2 FQNEAQ (reference sequence). The CDR3 loop spans 16 amino acids. The junction had 5 bases not matched to a gene; V was cut back by 5 bases and J by 0 bases. In DNA form, the CDR3 reads TGTGCCAGCAGCCCGGGACTAGCGACTAGCACAGATACGCAGTATTTT. The encoded protein is CASSPGLATSTDTQYF.

This chain uses TRBV28 with TRBJ2-2, with TRBD1 matching over 8 bases. CDR3 length: 12 residues. Germline trimming cut 8 bases from V and 7 bases from J; bases unmatched to any gene: 3. In germline, CDR1 is MDHEN, CDR2 SYDVKM. For the CDR3, the DNA is TGTGCCAGCCTCAGGGGGCGCGGGGAGCTGTTTTTT. Its translation is CASLRGRGELFF.

This clone has only one observation. This chain joins TRBV5-8 and TRBJ2-3, with 10 bases aligning to TRBD1. This CDR3 is built from 17 residues. CDR1 is SGHTS and CDR2 is YDEGEE in the germline V gene. V was clipped by 4 bases and J by 0 bases; unmatched bases: 8. The CDR3 DNA follows: TGTGCCAGCAGCCCGGGGACAGGGGAACCAAGCACAGATACGCAGTATTTT. Its protein is CASSPGTGEPSTDTQYF.

The chain couples TRBV9 to TRBJ1-4, with 8 bases fitting TRBD1. The CDR3 covers 15 residues. Germline values: CDR1 SGDLS, CDR2 YYNGEE. V shed 4 bases and J 8 bases; nucleotides not matched to a gene: 10. The CDR3 reads CASSPWGGTGEKLFF. CDR3 nucleotides: TGTGCCAGCAGCCCCTGGGGGGGGACAGGAGAAAAACTGTTTTTT.

CDR3 loop: CASSPYLPIISGGRETQYF. The CDR3 DNA is TGTGCCAGCAGCCCCTATTTGCCCATAATTAGCGGGGGGCGAGAGACCCAGTACTTC. The chain links TRBV7-8 to TRBJ2-5, with TRBD2 matching 10 bases. Germline trimming cut 5 bases from V and 4 bases from J; bases unmatched to any gene: 19. Germline-derived CDR1 and CDR2 are SGHVS and FQNEAQ. The CDR3 has 19 residues.

The V and J genes are TRBV7-2 and TRBJ1-1, with a possible D match to TRBD1 (6 bases). The V gene's germline CDR1 is SGHTA and CDR2 FQGNSA. Trimming took off 5 bases at V and 7 bases at J, with 17 bases between the two ends. The CDR3 runs to 14 residues. Written as DNA, the CDR3 is TGTGCCAGCAGCCCCGCGGGGGGGCCTCGTGAAGCTTTCTTT. Translating it yields CASSPAGGPREAFF.

The V and J genes are TRBV12-5 and TRBJ2-7, with TRBD2 identical over 9 bases. J gave up 6 bases and V 7 bases, and 10 bases lay outside the gene matches. There are 14 residues in the CDR3. Germline-derived CDR1 and CDR2 are LGHNT and FRNRAP. CDR3 residues: CASALSGGLTEQYF. DNA for the CDR3: TGTGCTAGTGCCCTTAGCGGGGGACTAACCGAGCAGTACTTC.

The chain joins TRBV6-4 to TRBJ2-1; 9 positions agree with TRBD2. Per the germline V gene, CDR1 is MRHNA and CDR2 is SNTAGT. There are 15 residues in the CDR3. The V and J ends lost 3 bases and 4 bases, in that order; junction bases with no gene match: 4. Here the CDR3 DNA reads TGTGCCAGCAGTGAGGAAGCGGGGGGTTACAATGAGCAGTTCTTC. This encodes CASSEEAGGYNEQFF.

V and J are TRBV6-6 and TRBJ2-7; D may be TRBD1 (6 bases). Germline assignment: CDR1 MNHNY and CDR2 SVGAGI (reference sequence). Trimming cost V 5 bases and J 0 bases, with 17 bases left between them. The CDR3 has 16 amino acids. This chain's CDR3 is CASSRGPGERSYEQYF. The CDR3 DNA reads TGTGCCAGCAGTCGAGGGCCAGGGGAGCGCTCCTACGAGCAGTACTTC.

The chain carries TRBV11-2 and TRBJ2-1, with 12 bases that match TRBD1. V dropped 1 base and J dropped 9; count of bases not matched to a gene: 4. Germline V gene sequence: CDR1 SGHAT, CDR2 FQNNGV. The CDR3 sequence is 15 residues long. The CDR3 protein is CASSLGGTGGIEQFF. The CDR3 DNA reads TGTGCCAGCAGCTTAGGGGGGACAGGGGGCATTGAGCAGTTCTTC.

This clone occurred a few times. V gene TRBV11-3 combines with J gene TRBJ1-1; 8 nucleotides line up with TRBD1. Germline CDR1 reads SGHNT; CDR2 reads YENEEA. V lost 2 bases and J lost 5; bases outside the gene matches: 10. The CDR3 consists of 16 residues. In DNA form, the CDR3 reads TGTGCCAGCAGCTTATCCCCCGACAGGGGAGAAACTGAAGCTTTCTTT. It codes for CASSLSPDRGETEAFF.

The chain uses TRBV7-9 and TRBJ1-2; possible D gene TRBD1, 5 bases. CDR1 is SEHNR and CDR2 is FQNEAQ in the germline V gene (reference sequence). CDR3 length equals 14 residues. V shed 0 bases and J shed 4 bases, with 9 bases lying between them. CDR3 coding DNA: TGTGCCAGCAGCTTAGCGGGGCAGCCCTATGGCTACACCTTC. Amino acids: CASSLAGQPYGYTF.

The chain combines TRBV15 with TRBJ2-2, with 8 bases fitting TRBD1. The CDR3 sequence is 17 residues long. V shed 2 bases, J shed 1 base, and the junction held 6 bases outside the gene matches. Germline loops: CDR1 LNHNV, CDR2 YYDKDF (reference sequence). This chain's CDR3 is CATSRFTDRVNTGELFF. The CDR3 DNA is TGTGCCACCAGCAGATTTACGGACAGGGTGAACACCGGGGAGCTGTTTTTT. Full variable domain (rest looked up from reference TRBV15 and TRBJ2-2): DAMVIQNPRYQVTQFGKPVTLSCSQTLNHNVMYWYQQKSSQAPKLLFHYYDKDFNNEADTPDNFQSRRPNTSFCFLDIRSPGLGDTAMYLCATSRFTDRVNTGELFFGEGSRLTVL.